This TCR beta chain is from a study of T-cell memory formation after mild COVID-19. About the research overall: TCR clustering was largely donor specific.

This clonotype was recorded a few times. The CDR3 consists of 14 residues. V lost 6 bases and J lost 4, with 15 bases in between. One entry per CDR3 protein, called by TCRdb with MiXCR from the 5' RACE reads. This table holds fewer than 450,000 distinct CDR3 sequences, around 21% found once. The clonotype comes from an adult woman who had mild COVID-19 (a few samples of this study predate the infection). Cell type and time point are not known. The sequencing sample was made of PBMCs or a T cell subset sorted from them (not recorded which). This sequence joins TRBV12-3 or TRBV12-4 and TRBJ2-5; the D gene is possibly TRBD2 (7 bases). In DNA form, the CDR3 reads TGTGCCAGCAGGATACCGGGGGGCTCAGAGACCCAGTACTTC. Its translation is CASRIPGGSETQYF.